These 9 T cell receptor beta chains share one sample of origin, sequenced in a study of early T cells in non-severe SARS-CoV-2 infection. TCRdb reprocessed the 5' RACE reads with MiXCR, giving one entry per CDR3 protein. Counted here are fewer than 120,000 distinct CDR3 sequences, about 12% occurring once; the ten biggest clones make up approximately 4%. Sequences were derived from whole blood, sampled at baseline. The receptors shown here come from an adult who was a healthcare worker with PCR-confirmed SARS-CoV-2 infection or an uninfected control (not recorded which).

The chain has TRBV11-2 and TRBJ2-7; TRBD1 agrees at 9 bases. V shed 4 bases and J 2 bases; nucleotides not matched to a gene: 6. The length of the CDR3 is 15 residues. Germline V gene data show CDR1 as SGHAT and CDR2 as FQNNGV. CDR3 region: CASSSSGTGTYEQYF. The CDR3 bases are TGTGCCAGCAGCTCGTCCGGGACAGGGACCTACGAGCAGTACTTC.

This clonotype was seen only a few times. The rearrangement uses TRBV20-1 and TRBJ1-1; tentatively, D is TRBD1 (6 bases). The germline V gene encodes CDR1 DFQATT and CDR2 SNEGSKA (reference sequence). There are 14 residues in the CDR3. V was shortened by 1 base and J by 0 bases, with 9 bases between the two germline ends. Here the CDR3 reads CSARGGPVNTEAFF. The CDR3 DNA reads TGCAGTGCTAGAGGGGGGCCTGTGAACACTGAAGCTTTCTTT.

This rearrangement joins TRBV6-5 to TRBJ2-7, with 11 bases fitting TRBD2. Looked up from germline, CDR1 is MNHEY and CDR2 is SVGAGI. With 5 bases clipped from V and 2 bases from J, the junction kept 5 bases outside the gene matches. The CDR3 is made up of 15 amino acids. The CDR3 is CASSLSGGGTYEQYF. The CDR3 DNA sequence: TGTGCCAGCAGTCTTAGCGGGGGGGGTACCTACGAGCAGTACTTC.

This clonotype has only a few counts. The gene calls are TRBV14 and TRBJ2-3; D remains ambiguous. The length of the CDR3 is 16 residues. Trimming took off 2 bases at V and 0 bases at J, with 12 bases between the two ends. The germline V gene has CDR1 SGHDN and CDR2 FVKESK. The CDR3 spells CASSQRHFLSTDTQYF. The CDR3 DNA is TGTGCCAGCAGCCAACGGCATTTCTTAAGCACAGATACGCAGTATTTT.

This clonotype was recorded at least ten times. V and J are TRBV18 and TRBJ1-1; 8 positions agree with TRBD1. This CDR3 spans 16 amino acids. The V segment lost 2 bases and the J segment 2 bases; nucleotides outside the gene matches: 7. The germline V gene encodes CDR1 KGHSH and CDR2 LQKENI. CDR3 residues: CASSPWRQGRNTEAFF. The CDR3 DNA is TGTGCCAGCTCACCATGGAGACAGGGGCGCAACACTGAAGCTTTCTTT.

The chain has TRBV28 and TRBJ2-7; 14 nucleotides line up with TRBD2. The CDR3 sequence is 17 residues long. CDR1 is MDHEN and CDR2 is SYDVKM in the germline V gene. V lost 0 bases, J lost 3 bases, and 4 bases stayed unmatched. The chain's CDR3 is CASSLWTSGRDIYEQYF. The CDR3 nucleotides are TGTGCCAGCAGTTTATGGACTAGCGGGAGGGACATCTACGAGCAGTACTTC.

This clonotype was counted between two and nine times. This chain joins TRBV6-4 and TRBJ2-3; D is perhaps TRBD1 (7 bases). Germline V gene data show CDR1 as MRHNA and CDR2 as SNTAGT. V was cut by 6 bases and J by 2 bases, with 12 bases left in between. The CDR3 is 14 amino acids. In nucleotides, the CDR3 is TGTGCCAGCAGCCAGGGGGGCCCCACAGATACGCAGTATTTT. This sequence encodes CASSQGGPTDTQYF.

The table lists this clonotype with many counts. The chain carries TRBV7-6 and TRBJ2-1, with no clear D. CDR1 and CDR2 (germline): SGHVS, FNYEAQ. The CDR3 spans 15 residues. Trimming left V 2 bases short and J 2 bases short, with 10 bases between. In nucleotides, the CDR3 is TGTGCCAGCAGCTTATTTAAAGGCCCCTACAATGAGCAGTTCTTC. Residues: CASSLFKGPYNEQFF.

This clonotype was detected a few times. The CDR3 reads CASSAQGHEAFF. In DNA, the CDR3 is TGTGCCAGCTCAGCCCAGGGCCATGAAGCTTTCTTT. The rearrangement uses TRBV18 and TRBJ1-1, with D tentatively TRBD1 (5 bases). Germline values: CDR1 KGHSH, CDR2 LQKENI. CDR3 length equals 12 residues. Trimming pared 5 bases from V and 7 bases from J, leaving 11 bases between.